The 3 T cell receptor beta chains below were found in one sample sequenced in a study of control samples from healthy donors and cancer patients. The method was immunoSEQ multiplex PCR; TCRdb's version includes in-frame clones alone and lacks a portion of them. This table holds 68,000 or so clones, nearly 85% found once. Specimen: blood. The receptors derive from a man aged 55-75 years in good health.

The genes are TRBV7-2 and TRBJ2-1, with 9 positions matching TRBD2. The trim removed 1 base at V and 5 bases at J, leaving 6 bases unmatched. Germline V gives CDR1 SGHTA, CDR2 FQGNSA. The CDR3 has 16 amino acids. CDR3 DNA sequence: TGTGCCAGCAGCTTAGTTTTCCTAGCGGGGAACAATGAGCAGTTCTTC. Protein: CASSLVFLAGNNEQFF.

This chain links TRBV28 with TRBJ2-3; 12 nucleotides match TRBD2. The CDR3 is made up of 16 amino acids. Trimming removed 6 bases from V and 2 bases from J; junction bases left unmatched: 6. The germline V gene encodes CDR1 MDHEN and CDR2 SYDVKM. The CDR3 DNA reads as TGTGCCAGCAGCCCAGGACTAGCGGGATACACAGATACGCAGTATTTT. Translating gives CASSPGLAGYTDTQYF.

V usage is TRBV28 and J usage is TRBJ2-1; 9 bases map to TRBD1. The CDR3 has 15 residues. Germline CDR1 and CDR2: MDHEN and SYDVKM. V lost 6 bases, J lost 4 bases, and 7 bases stayed unmatched. The CDR3 bases are TGTGCCAGCAGCCCACTGACAGGGGGATACAATGAGCAGTTCTTC. Its translation is CASSPLTGGYNEQFF.